This T cell receptor (beta chain) was sequenced in a study of cytomegalovirus exposure and HLA in healthy donors. The PCR used 60 Vbeta and 13 Jbeta primers. Measured with immunoSEQ multiplex PCR; TCRdb has only the in-frame clones, and not every one. Of approximately 170,000 clones listed, around three quarters are singletons. This TCR was recovered from a woman between 40 and 55 years old in good health and CMV-seronegative. Sequenced sample: PBMCs.

For the CDR3, the DNA is TGTGCCAGCAGTTCTGCGAGGGTGAACACCGGGGAGCTGTTTTTT. Encoded protein: CASSSARVNTGELFF. The rearrangement links TRBV6-5 to TRBJ2-2; possibly TRBD2 for D (5 bases). Trimming removed 4 bases at V and 1 base at J, with 10 bases between. The germline V gene encodes CDR1 MNHEY and CDR2 SVGAGI. This CDR3 region has 15 residues.